Shown below are 30 T cell receptor beta chains from a single sample sequenced in a study of tumor and adjacent non-tumor tissue in lung cancer. The template was RNA from unsorted bulk tissue. The library came from three nested PCR rounds adapted from ARM-PCR protocols. Each CDR3 protein gets one entry after TCRdb re-called the multiplex PCR reads with MiXCR. Here the sample spans 84,000 or so distinct CDR3 sequences, 61% being singletons. The sequenced sample consisted of lung tumor tissue. These TCRs come from a man between 65 and 85 years old with non-small cell lung cancer.

Sample share makes this clonotype medium-sized. V is TRBV11-2 and J is TRBJ2-1, with 8 bases lining up with TRBD1. This CDR3 spans 11 amino acids. Per the germline V gene, CDR1 is SGHAT and CDR2 is FQNNGV. J was trimmed by 13 bases and V by 2 bases; bases with no gene match: 1. CDR3 DNA sequence: TGTGCCAGCAGCTTAACAGGGGGTCAGTTCTTC. Protein sequence: CASSLTGGQFF.

To note about this clonotype: At one of its ends the junction is not consistent with the germline gene, which may arise from a read error. The chain employs TRBV11-2 and TRBJ2-1; 11 bases fit TRBD2. The CDR3 totals 15 residues. The germline V gene has CDR1 SGHAT and CDR2 FQNNGV. The CDR3 sequence: CASSKLAGDLNKQFF. CDR3 DNA: TGTGCCAGCAGCAAACTAGCGGGGGATCTCAATAAGCAGTTCTTC.

This rearrangement joins TRBV6-5 to TRBJ2-7, with 11 bases that match TRBD2. The CDR3 runs 13 residues. Trimming removed 6 bases from V and 6 bases from J; junction bases left unmatched: 4. Looked up from germline, CDR1 is MNHEY and CDR2 is SVGAGI. The CDR3 region has the DNA TGTGCCAGCAGGGCTAGCGGGAGGAGCGAGCAGTACTTC. It is translated as CASRASGRSEQYF.

Many counts were recorded for this clonotype. The CDR3 DNA reads TGTGCCACAGGACGGCAGGATATGTATTCACCCCTCCACTTT. Amino acids: CATGRQDMYSPLHF. The J gene is TRBJ1-6, the V gene TRBV6-5; D is unresolved. CDR3 length equals 14 residues. CDR1 and CDR2 from the germline V gene are MNHEY and SVGAGI. V was cut by 10 bases and J by 8 bases, with 18 bases left in between.

This clonotype was seen a single time. Because it lacks the conserved phenylalanine or tryptophan at the end, this CDR3 is likely a read error. The DNA is omitted, as the CDR3 cannot be located on it reliably, and the CDR3 follows TCRdb's listing. The chain carries TRBV10-3 and TRBJ2-3; TRBD1 is the table's D call and was not checked against the DNA. The CDR3 is 14 amino acids long, termini counted. CDR1 ENHRY and CDR2 SYGVKD come from the germline V gene. This CDR3 is CPISDGAYTDTQYS.

Points on this clonotype: A much larger clone lies a single base off, so this may be a read error. The rearrangement uses TRBV12-3 or TRBV12-4 and TRBJ2-3; no reliable D call. This CDR3 is built from 14 residues. In nucleotides, the CDR3 is TGTGCCAGCAGTTTAGGCAGCGACACAGAAACGCAGTATTTT. Amino acids: CASSLGSDTETQYF.

This clonotype has only a few counts. This chain connects TRBV28 to TRBJ2-3; perhaps TRBD2 as D (7 bases). The length of the CDR3 is 15 residues. Germline V gives CDR1 MDHEN, CDR2 SYDVKM. The V and J ends lost 2 bases and 3 bases respectively, with 12 bases between them. The CDR3 DNA sequence: TGTGCCAGCAGTTTAAGGACAGCGGGGACAGATACGCAGTATTTT. Translation: CASSLRTAGTDTQYF.

As concerns this clonotype: The junction shows a germline mismatch at one end, possibly a read error. CDR3 DNA sequence: TGCGCCAGCAGCTATACAGGGGGCAGGAAGGAGACCCAGTACTTC. Protein product: CASSYTGGRKETQYF. The chain couples TRBV11-2 to TRBJ2-5; 9 nucleotides line up with TRBD1. The CDR3 has 15 amino acids. Per germline, CDR1 SGHAT and CDR2 FQNNGV.

Notes on this clonotype: A read error may explain this, as a much larger clone is one base away. The V call is TRBV29-1, the J call TRBJ1-4; 7 positions agree with TRBD1. Germline CDR1 is SQVTM and CDR2 is ANQGSEA. There are 12 residues in the CDR3. V trimming: 7 bases; J trimming: 9 bases; junction bases outside the gene matches: 8. The CDR3 loop is CSATGIGQKLFF. CDR3 nucleotide sequence: TGCAGCGCGACAGGGATTGGTCAAAAACTGTTTTTT.

The chain combines TRBV24-1 with TRBJ2-5; 8 nucleotides line up with TRBD2. CDR1 is KGHDR and CDR2 is SFDVKD in the germline V gene. The CDR3 totals 15 residues. J gave up 4 bases and V 3 bases, and 6 bases lay outside the gene matches. CDR3 DNA sequence: TGTGCCACCAGTGATACCGGGAGGGTAGGAGAGACCCAGTACTTC. This encodes CATSDTGRVGETQYF.

This clonotype was picked up many times. The DNA for the CDR3 is TGTGCCAGCAGTCAGCGGGGGGTCCAATCTGGAAACACCATATATTTT. Translating gives CASSQRGVQSGNTIYF. The chain is built from TRBV6-5 and TRBJ1-3; possibly TRBD1 for D (5 bases). Germline V gene lookup returns CDR1 MNHEY and CDR2 SVGAGI. V was cut by 5 bases and J by 1 base, with 15 bases left in between. This CDR3 is built from 16 residues.

This clonotype is a singleton in its sample. One end of the junction is discordant with germline, which a read error may explain. The V call is TRBV4-2, the J call TRBJ2-7, with D unclear. Per germline, CDR1 LGHNA and CDR2 YNFKEQ. The CDR3 runs to 15 residues. As DNA, the CDR3 is TGTGTCAGCAGCCAACCGGACCACCGACTGGGTGAGCAGTACTTC. This gives the protein CVSSQPDHRLGEQYF.

As for this clonotype: Relative to the germline gene, one junction end is altered; a read error may explain this. The chain couples TRBV6-5 to TRBJ2-7, with 7 bases identical to TRBD1. Germline V gene lookup returns CDR1 MNHEY and CDR2 SVGAGI. The CDR3 extends over 13 amino acids. The CDR3 is CAGRQWDSYEQYF. CDR3 coding DNA: TGTGCCGGCAGGCAATGGGACAGTTACGAGCAGTACTTC.

This clonotype was seen many times. V usage is TRBV6-1 and J usage is TRBJ1-5; D is perhaps TRBD1 (5 bases). CDR3 length equals 14 residues. The ends were cut back, 7 bases at V and 0 bases at J, with 10 bases in the middle. Germline CDR1 is MNHNS and CDR2 is SASEGT. CDR3: CASNEGYSNQPQHF. CDR3 DNA sequence: TGTGCCAGCAACGAGGGGTATAGCAATCAGCCCCAGCATTTT.

The chain employs TRBV5-1 and TRBJ2-1; no clear D. Trimming left V 0 bases short and J 4 bases short, with 8 bases between. This CDR3 contains 14 residues. Germline values: CDR1 SGHRS, CDR2 YFSETQ. CDR3: CASSLAWGYNEQFF. The DNA of the CDR3 is TGCGCCAGCAGCTTGGCATGGGGTTACAATGAGCAGTTCTTC.

The rearrangement links TRBV20-1 to TRBJ2-7, with D perhaps TRBD2 (6 bases). With 4 bases removed from V and 2 bases from J, the gap between germline ends came to 12 bases. Germline CDR1 is DFQATT and CDR2 is SNEGSKA (reference sequence). The CDR3 covers 13 residues. The CDR3 is CSAIRDWAYEQYF. CDR3 nucleotides: TGCAGTGCTATCCGGGACTGGGCCTACGAGCAGTACTTC.

In the case of this clonotype: This sequence may be a read error, since a much larger clone differs from it by one base. The chain uses TRBV4-1 and TRBJ2-3, with 7 bases matching TRBD1. Looked up from germline, CDR1 is MGHRA and CDR2 is YSYEKL. The CDR3 runs to 15 residues. CDR3: CASSHLDRDADAQYF. The CDR3, as DNA: TGCGCCAGCAGCCACCTCGACAGGGACGCAGATGCGCAGTATTTT.

This clonotype was picked up many times. This chain links TRBV4-1 with TRBJ2-4; D is undetermined. This CDR3 region has 12 residues. Germline V gene lookup returns CDR1 MGHRA and CDR2 YSYEKL. The V and J ends lost 3 bases and 6 bases respectively, with 6 bases between them. The CDR3, as DNA: TGCGCCAGCAGCCAGATGACAAACATTCAGTACTTC. Its protein is CASSQMTNIQYF.

Note on this clonotype: With a much larger clone just one base away, this may be a read error. The V and J genes are TRBV20-1 and TRBJ2-7; D may be TRBD2 (5 bases). Trimming left V 2 bases short and J 10 bases short, with 18 bases between. CDR1 is DFQATT and CDR2 is SNEGSKA in the germline V gene (reference sequence). The CDR3 sequence is 13 residues long. The chain's CDR3 is CSARPGERAFQYF. The CDR3 nucleotides read TGCAGTGCTAGACCGGGCGAGAGGGCCTTCCAGTACTTC.

This rearrangement joins TRBV5-5 to TRBJ1-2, with 7 bases matching TRBD1. V was pared by 0 bases and J by 4 bases, with 9 bases of the junction left unmatched. CDR1 is SGHKS and CDR2 is YYEKEE in the germline V gene (reference sequence). CDR3 size: 16 residues. The CDR3 region is CASSLVDREKLYGYTF. The CDR3 DNA reads as TGTGCCAGCAGCTTGGTCGACAGGGAAAAACTCTATGGCTACACCTTC.

V and J are TRBV28 and TRBJ1-2; D may be TRBD1 (6 bases). V was pared by 8 bases and J by 8 bases, with 15 bases between. This CDR3 comprises 12 residues. Germline-derived CDR1 and CDR2 are MDHEN and SYDVKM. The CDR3 protein is CASCPQGRGYTF. As DNA, the CDR3 is TGTGCCAGCTGTCCACAGGGTCGAGGCTACACCTTC.

The rearrangement joins TRBV29-1 to TRBJ1-6; D call uncertain. The CDR3 is 14 amino acids. The germline V gene has CDR1 SQVTM and CDR2 ANQGSEA. V was cut by 5 bases and J by 7 bases, with 15 bases left in between. The CDR3 sequence: CSVPDKGKNSPLHF. DNA for the CDR3: TGCAGCGTTCCGGATAAGGGCAAAAATTCACCCCTCCACTTT.

The V and J genes are TRBV20-1 and TRBJ2-3, with TRBD2 as a possible D gene (6 bases). V was cut by 3 bases and J by 4 bases, with 11 bases left in between. Germline CDR1 and CDR2: DFQATT and SNEGSKA (reference sequence). This CDR3 is 13 amino acids long. The CDR3 DNA is TGCAGTGCTAGGGGGGGAAGCGCAGATACGCAGTATTTT. Its protein is CSARGGSADTQYF.

This clonotype was seen a single time. Likely a read error: the CDR3 ends without its conserved phenylalanine or tryptophan. V gene TRBV6-6 combines with J gene TRBJ2-2; D gene uncertain. The CDR3 sequence is 12 residues long. From germline, CDR1 is MNHNY and CDR2 SVGAGI (reference sequence). CDR3 sequence: CASRLDTGELFL. The CDR3 DNA reads TGTGCTAGCAGACTTGACACCGGGGAGCTGTTTTTG.

At least ten counts were recorded for this clonotype. CDR3 region: CASSLGQGDSPLHF. The DNA for the CDR3 is TGTGCCAGCAGCCTGGGACAGGGGGATTCACCCCTCCACTTT. V gene TRBV5-6 combines with J gene TRBJ1-6, with 11 bases matching TRBD1. Germline V lookup: CDR1 SGHDT, CDR2 YYEEEE. The ends lost 4 bases at V and 8 bases at J; junction bases unmatched: 2. The CDR3 sequence is 14 residues long.

This clonotype was seen a single time. Just one base apart from a much larger clone, this may be a read error. The chain couples TRBV6-5 to TRBJ2-3, with D perhaps TRBD2 (5 bases). The CDR3 is 14 residues long. Germline values: CDR1 MNHEY, CDR2 SVGAGI. CDR3 loop: CASAERVKTDTEYF. CDR3 sequence (DNA): TGTGCCAGCGCCGAGAGGGTCAAAACAGATACGGAGTATTTT.

The chain couples TRBV11-2 to TRBJ2-3; the D gene is possibly TRBD1 (5 bases). The last part of the DNA fits TRBJ1-5 better; the J call may be wrong. Germline V lookup: CDR1 SGHAT, CDR2 FQNNGV. The CDR3 runs to 19 residues. CDR3 in amino acids: CASSSESRKGLRTTGTQHF. CDR3 nucleotides: TGTGCCAGCAGCTCCGAAAGCCGTAAAGGACTCCGAACCACAGGTACGCAGCATTTT.

This clonotype was counted between two and nine times. At one end, the junction sequence differs from germline, possibly due to a read error. The chain joins TRBV11-2 to TRBJ2-4; TRBD2 agrees at 11 bases. CDR3 length: 14 residues. The V gene's germline CDR1 is SGHAT and CDR2 FQNNGV. As DNA, the CDR3 is TGTGCCAGCGGCCGGGGACTAGCGGAAAACACTCAGTACTTC. It encodes CASGRGLAENTQYF.

With regard to this clonotype: The junction differs from germline at one of its ends, possibly a read error. The chain combines TRBV20-1 with TRBJ2-5; tentatively, D is TRBD1 (6 bases). The V gene's germline CDR1 is DFQATT and CDR2 SNEGSKA (reference sequence). The CDR3 has 14 amino acids. The CDR3 is CSVRVGQYQGTQYF. CDR3 in DNA: TGCAGTGTTAGAGTAGGACAGTACCAAGGGACCCAGTACTTC.

In its sample, this clonotype was seen once. The junction does not match germline at one end; this may be a read error. V usage is TRBV11-2 and J usage is TRBJ2-3, with 10 bases lining up with TRBD2. This CDR3 comprises 18 residues. Germline CDR1 is SGHAT and CDR2 is FQNNGV. This chain's CDR3 is CVSNPGLAAPLSTDTQYF. CDR3 coding DNA: TGTGTCAGCAACCCTGGACTAGCGGCGCCCTTGAGCACAGATACGCAGTATTTT.